Below, one TCR beta chain is given with its context. TCRdb's table, derived via immunoSEQ multiplex PCR, lists solely in-frame clones and lacks some. This table has about 340,000 clones, 92% appearing once. This entry belongs to a study of blood T cell repertoires in COVID-19. With V trimmed by 5 bases and J by 0 bases, 10 bases remained unmatched. This CDR3 is 16 amino acids long. Germline V lookup: CDR1 SGHTA, CDR2 FQGNSA. The chain uses TRBV7-2 and TRBJ2-7, with TRBD1 matching over 7 bases. The origin of this receptor is a woman in her 30s who had recovered from COVID-19. The material sequenced was PBMCs or T cells enriched from blood (not recorded which). The CDR3 DNA follows: TGTGCCAGCAGCGACTTACTACGGGACAGCTCCTACGAGCAGTACTTC. Protein sequence: CASSDLLRDSSYEQYF.